These T cell receptor beta chains were read from a single sample in a study of T cells in Graves' hyperthyroidism and ophthalmopathy. TCRdb reprocessed the multiplex PCR reads with MiXCR, giving one entry per CDR3 protein. Here the sample spans about 400,000 distinct CDR3 sequences, around 14% being singletons. The sample comprised blood. Receptor source: a woman aged 30 to 39 with Graves' hyperthyroidism. CDR3s include the opening cysteine and the closing phenylalanine or tryptophan. Fields, in order: D gene, V gene, J gene, clone size, CDR3 DNA, CDR3 protein. D genes are given only for firm matches. Not all rows give a size; the values are once, few, many and, for expanded clones, a class.

d_gene: -
v_gene: TRBV11-2
j_gene: TRBJ2-1
abundance: many
CDR3nt: TGTGCCAGCAGCTTACGGGGACCCTCCTACAATGAGCAGTTCTTC
CDR3aa: CASSLRGPSYNEQFF

d_gene: TRBD2
v_gene: TRBV2
j_gene: TRBJ2-3
abundance: -
CDR3nt: TGTGCCAGCAGTGGTCAAGCGGGAGGACCGCTGGATACGCAGTATTTT
CDR3aa: CASSGQAGGPLDTQYF

d_gene: -
v_gene: TRBV10-3
j_gene: TRBJ2-7
abundance: -
CDR3nt: TGTGCCGTATACAGGGCCTCAGGGAGCGGGCAGTACTTC
CDR3aa: CAVYRASGSGQYF

d_gene: -
v_gene: TRBV7-9
j_gene: TRBJ1-4
abundance: -
CDR3nt: TGTGCCAGCAGCTTAGGCCTTTTGGAAAAACTGTTTTTT
CDR3aa: CASSLGLLEKLFF

d_gene: -
v_gene: TRBV27
j_gene: TRBJ2-7
abundance: -
CDR3nt: TGTGCCAGCCGTGGACCGCTGGACTACGAGCAGTACTTC
CDR3aa: CASRGPLDYEQYF

d_gene: TRBD1
v_gene: TRBV11-2
j_gene: TRBJ2-5
abundance: -
CDR3nt: TGTGCCAGCAGCAGAAGGACAGGGGCGTACCAAGAGACCCAGTACTTC
CDR3aa: CASSRRTGAYQETQYF

d_gene: TRBD2
v_gene: TRBV24-1
j_gene: TRBJ2-1
abundance: -
CDR3nt: TGTGCCACCAGTGATCCGAACGGGGGGATCTCCTACAATGAGCAGTTCTTC
CDR3aa: CATSDPNGGISYNEQFF

d_gene: -
v_gene: TRBV6-1
j_gene: TRBJ2-6
abundance: many
CDR3nt: TGTGCCAGCAGTAAAACATTCTCTGGGGCCAACGTCCTGACTTTC
CDR3aa: CASSKTFSGANVLTF

d_gene: -
v_gene: TRBV24-1
j_gene: TRBJ2-5
abundance: many
CDR3nt: TGTGCCACCAGCGATACGGCCACCTTATTGGGGACCCAGTACTTC
CDR3aa: CATSDTATLLGTQYF

d_gene: TRBD1
v_gene: TRBV15
j_gene: TRBJ1-5
abundance: few
CDR3nt: TGTGCCACCAGCAGAGGGGGCAGGGGGGTGTTTCAGCCCCAGCATTTT
CDR3aa: CATSRGGRGVFQPQHF

d_gene: -
v_gene: TRBV10-3
j_gene: TRBJ2-3
abundance: -
CDR3nt: TGTGCCATCAGTTTAGGGACGGCAGATACGCAGTATTTT
CDR3aa: CAISLGTADTQYF

d_gene: TRBD1
v_gene: TRBV28
j_gene: TRBJ1-2
abundance: few
CDR3nt: TGTGCCAGCAGCTACACGGACAGGTCAAACTATGGCTACACCTTC
CDR3aa: CASSYTDRSNYGYTF

d_gene: -
v_gene: TRBV12-3/TRBV12-4
j_gene: TRBJ1-1
abundance: many
CDR3nt: TGTGCCAGCAGTTTCGGGCGGGTGAACACTGAAGCTTTCTTT
CDR3aa: CASSFGRVNTEAFF